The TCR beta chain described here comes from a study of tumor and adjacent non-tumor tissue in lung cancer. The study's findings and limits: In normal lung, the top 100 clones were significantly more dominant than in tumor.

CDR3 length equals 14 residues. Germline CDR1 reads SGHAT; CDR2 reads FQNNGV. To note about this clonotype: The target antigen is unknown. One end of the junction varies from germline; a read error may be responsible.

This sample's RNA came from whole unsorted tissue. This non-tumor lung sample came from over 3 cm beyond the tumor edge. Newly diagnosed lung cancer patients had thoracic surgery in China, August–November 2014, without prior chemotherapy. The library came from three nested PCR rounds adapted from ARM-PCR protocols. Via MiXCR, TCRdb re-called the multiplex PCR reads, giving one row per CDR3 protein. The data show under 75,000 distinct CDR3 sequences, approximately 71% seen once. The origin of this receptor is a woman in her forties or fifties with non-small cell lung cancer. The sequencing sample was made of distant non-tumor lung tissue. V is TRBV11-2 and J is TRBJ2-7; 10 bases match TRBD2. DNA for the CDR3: TGTGCCAGCAGCTTAATAGCGGGAGGCTACGAACAGTACTTC. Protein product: CASSLIAGGYEQYF.